These 22 T cell receptor beta chains were all obtained from the same sample, sequenced in a study of regulatory T cells in long-lasting Graves disease. Library construction for TCR beta used iRepertoire HTBI primers and Arm-PCR of CDR3 regions. Each CDR3 protein is one row after TCRdb ran MiXCR on the multiplex PCR reads. Of over 500,000 distinct CDR3 sequences detected, about 15% appear once; the ten largest clones hold under 20%. Time point indicated: newly diagnosed GD, antithyroid drugs for less than 3 months. PBMC-derived RNA was used for the TCR library. The sample also formed part of further work on T cells in Graves' hyperthyroidism and ophthalmopathy.

Sequencing used peripheral blood mononuclear cells (PBMCs), obtained at new diagnosis, from a patient treated with antithyroid drugs. The receptors were sampled from a woman under 40 with Graves disease.

This clonotype was counted a few times. The chain combines TRBV7-9 with TRBJ2-7; possible D gene TRBD2, 5 bases. The CDR3 has 13 amino acids. Germline lookup yields CDR1 SEHNR and CDR2 FQNEAQ (reference sequence). The DNA for the CDR3 is TGTGTCACCGCGGGCCCAGTTTCCTACGAGCAGTACTTC. It specifies CVTAGPVSYEQYF.

This clonotype was observed many times. The V gene is TRBV12-3 or TRBV12-4, the J gene TRBJ1-2; unclear D gene. The CDR3 covers 14 residues. Trimming took 3 bases from V and 2 from J, leaving 10 bases between them. CDR3 protein: CASSFAAINYGYTF. The DNA for the CDR3 is TGTGCCAGCAGTTTTGCAGCTATAAACTATGGCTACACCTTC.

This clonotype was recorded at least ten times. The chain has TRBV7-2 and TRBJ2-7; TRBD2 agrees at 7 bases. V dropped 1 base and J dropped 3; count of bases not matched to a gene: 9. Germline CDR1 SGHTA, CDR2 FQGNSA. This CDR3 contains 16 residues. CDR3 in amino acids: CASSLVFVGGFYEQYF. The CDR3 DNA is TGTGCCAGCAGCTTAGTTTTCGTCGGGGGGTTCTACGAGCAGTACTTC.

The chain employs TRBV7-9 and TRBJ1-2; no clear D. Germline CDR1 is SEHNR and CDR2 is FQNEAQ (reference sequence). This CDR3 comprises 13 residues. V was cut by 0 bases and J by 6 bases, with 8 bases left in between. The CDR3 loop is CASSLADVDGYTF. CDR3 DNA sequence: TGTGCCAGCAGCTTAGCTGACGTGGATGGCTACACCTTC.

This clonotype was found many times. V usage is TRBV27 and J usage is TRBJ2-7, with 9 positions matching TRBD2. Germline trimming cut 0 bases from V and 7 bases from J; bases unmatched to any gene: 7. This CDR3 has 15 amino acids. Germline V gives CDR1 MNHEY, CDR2 SMNVEV (reference sequence). CDR3 nucleotide sequence: TGTGCCAGCAGTTTATCGCTGCTAGCGGGAAGGGAGCAGTACTTC. Amino acids: CASSLSLLAGREQYF.

As to this clonotype: Only one base separates this from a far larger clonotype, so it likely reflects a read error. The chain links TRBV7-3 to TRBJ2-5; perhaps D is TRBD1 or TRBD2 (5 bases each). The DNA end lines up better with TRBJ2-1; the J call may be wrong. The CDR3 length is 17 residues. CDR1 and CDR2 from the germline V gene are SGHTA and FQGTGA. The CDR3 region is CASSQIHTGPADNEQFF. The CDR3, as DNA: TGTGCCAGCAGCCAAATTCACACGGGGCCTGCCGACAATGAGCAGTTCTTC.

As for this clonotype: A much bigger clone sits one base away, suggesting this may be a read error. The V call is TRBV28, the J call TRBJ2-1, with D possibly being TRBD2 (6 bases). This CDR3 region has 15 residues. CDR1 is MDHEN, CDR2 SYDVKM, per germline. The CDR3 region is CACSRTGGFYNEQFF. The CDR3 nucleotides are TGTGCCTGCAGTCGTACCGGGGGTTTCTACAATGAGCAGTTCTTC.

This clonotype showed up just a few times. The rearrangement links TRBV3-1 to TRBJ1-3; D possibly corresponds to TRBD1 (5 bases). Germline assignment: CDR1 LGHDT and CDR2 YNNKEL (reference sequence). Trimming left V 1 base short and J 3 bases short, with 7 bases between. The CDR3 extends over 14 amino acids. CDR3 protein: CASSQAGIGNTIYF. DNA of the CDR3: TGTGCCAGCAGCCAAGCAGGGATTGGAAACACCATATATTTT.

In the case of this clonotype: This may arise from a read error, as a much more abundant clone is one base away. The chain joins TRBV28 to TRBJ2-7, with D possibly being TRBD1 or TRBD2 (6 bases each). The V gene's germline CDR1 is MDHEN and CDR2 SYDVKM. This CDR3 has 12 residues. This chain's CDR3 is CANSLLGGSPVF. The CDR3 coding sequence is TGTGCCAACAGTTTATTGGGGGGCTCACCCGTCTTC.

The genes are TRBV4-1 and TRBJ2-1, with D maybe TRBD2 (5 bases). Looked up from germline, CDR1 is MGHRA and CDR2 is YSYEKL. The V gene lost 3 bases and the J gene lost 3 bases, with 9 bases spanning the gap. The CDR3 is 14 residues long. CDR3 sequence: CASSQTGIYNEQFF. CDR3 nucleotide sequence: TGCGCCAGCAGCCAGACGGGGATCTACAATGAGCAGTTCTTC.

The V call is TRBV7-2, the J call TRBJ2-1; no clear D. This CDR3 has 13 residues. Germline V gene data show CDR1 as SGHTA and CDR2 as FQGNSA. Between the trimmed V and J ends, which lost 2 bases and 8 bases, there was a span of 10 bases. CDR3 protein: CASSLNRADEQFF. DNA of the CDR3: TGTGCCAGCAGCTTAAACCGGGCGGATGAGCAGTTCTTC.

The V and J genes are TRBV20-1 and TRBJ2-1, with TRBD2 identical over 7 bases. The germline V gene encodes CDR1 DFQATT and CDR2 SNEGSKA (reference sequence). Trimming at V came to 2 bases and at J to 7 bases, leaving 11 bases not matched to a gene. The CDR3 length is 15 residues. The CDR3 here is CSARSYATSHNEQFF. Here the CDR3 DNA reads TGCAGTGCTAGATCTTACGCGACTAGCCATAATGAGCAGTTCTTC.

This clonotype was counted at least ten times. This chain links TRBV30 with TRBJ1-1; perhaps TRBD1 as D (5 bases). The CDR3 spans 15 residues. CDR1 is GTSNPN, CDR2 SVGIG, per germline (reference sequence). The V gene lost 2 bases and the J gene lost 3 bases, with 16 bases spanning the gap. The CDR3 spells CAWSTRGSGYTEAFF. In DNA, the CDR3 is TGTGCCTGGAGTACCCGGGGGTCCGGCTACACTGAAGCTTTCTTT.

This clonotype has a single count. One end of the junction fails to match germline, which may point to a read error. The CDR3 bases are TGTGCCAACAGCTTTTCCCCGACAGGGAACTATGGCTACACCTTC. Its protein product is CANSFSPTGNYGYTF. This rearrangement joins TRBV5-5 to TRBJ1-2; 7 bases line up with TRBD1. This CDR3 has 15 amino acids. CDR1 is SGHKS, CDR2 YYEKEE, per germline (reference sequence). The whole variable domain, filled in from reference TRBV5-5 and TRBJ1-2, reads DAGVTQSPTHLIKTRGQQVTLRCSPISGHKSVSWYQQVLGQGPQFIFQYYEKEERGRGNFPDRFSARQFPNYSSELNVNALLLGDSALYLCANSFSPTGNYGYTFGSGTRLTVV.

At least ten counts were recorded for this clonotype. The rearrangement uses TRBV2 and TRBJ1-1; no clear D gene. V lost 5 bases and J lost 5, with 6 bases in between. The CDR3 is 11 residues long. The V gene's germline CDR1 is SNHLY and CDR2 FYNNEI. The CDR3 nucleotides read TGTGCCAGCAGTCCGTGGACTGAAGCTTTCTTT. This translates into CASSPWTEAFF.

This clonotype was counted at least ten times. A much larger clone differs by one base, so this may be a read error. The chain couples TRBV11-2 to TRBJ2-3, with TRBD2 matching 12 bases. The CDR3 loop spans 16 amino acids. The ends lost 5 bases at V and 0 bases at J; junction bases unmatched: 3. Germline CDR1 SGHAT, CDR2 FQNNGV. The CDR3 protein is CASSRGTSGSTDTQYF. CDR3 nucleotides: TGTGCCAGCAGCCGTGGGACTAGCGGGAGCACAGATACGCAGTATTTT. The full variable domain, rest sourced from reference TRBV11-2 and TRBJ2-3, is EAGVAQSPRYKIIEKRQSVAFWCNPISGHATLYWYQQILGQGPKLLIQFQNNGVVDDSQLPKDRFSAERLKGVDSTLKIQPAKLEDSAVYLCASSRGTSGSTDTQYFGPGTRLTVL.

The rearrangement links TRBV5-1 to TRBJ2-5; D is unresolved. Germline V CDR1 and CDR2: SGHRS, YFSETQ. Trimming removed 2 bases from V and 2 bases from J, with 10 bases in between. The CDR3 consists of 14 residues. Here the CDR3 reads CASSFEGPQETQYF. DNA of the CDR3: TGCGCCAGCAGCTTCGAAGGACCGCAAGAGACCCAGTACTTC.

As regards this clonotype: The junction departs from the called germline gene at one end, perhaps through a read error. The chain has TRBV7-3 and TRBJ1-1, with no clear D. The CDR3 is made up of 14 amino acids. The germline CDR1 and CDR2 sequences are SGHTA and FQGTGA. The CDR3 here is CASSRSPANAEAFF. The CDR3 nucleotides read TGTGCCAGCAGCCGATCGCCGGCGAACGCTGAAGCTTTCTTT.

This chain joins TRBV30 and TRBJ2-5, with D unclear. The CDR3 is 12 amino acids. Germline V gives CDR1 GTSNPN, CDR2 SVGIG (reference sequence). The germline V and J ends were trimmed by 6 bases and 5 bases, with 13 bases remaining between them. CDR3: CACGGPPETQYF. CDR3 nucleotides: TGTGCCTGCGGCGGACCCCCCGAGACCCAGTACTTC.

There are a few counts of this clonotype. The chain links TRBV9 to TRBJ1-4; unclear D gene. The CDR3 has 13 residues. Trimming removed 7 bases from V and 0 bases from J, with 7 bases in between. Germline loops: CDR1 SGDLS, CDR2 YYNGEE. The CDR3 here is CASSSPTNEKLFF. The CDR3 bases are TGTGCCAGCTCGAGTCCAACTAATGAAAAACTGTTTTTT.

The V gene is TRBV6-5, the J gene TRBJ2-3, with no clear D. The CDR3 runs 13 residues. Germline V gene data show CDR1 as MNHEY and CDR2 as SVGAGI. V gave up 2 bases and J gave up 5 bases, with 8 bases separating them. The CDR3 region is CASSYLDEDTQYF. The CDR3 region has the DNA TGTGCCAGCAGTTACCTCGATGAAGATACGCAGTATTTT.

The chain employs TRBV9 and TRBJ1-2; D uncertain. Germline assignment: CDR1 SGDLS and CDR2 YYNGEE. Trimming pared 0 bases from V and 7 bases from J, leaving 10 bases between. CDR3 size: 13 residues. The chain's CDR3 is CASSVDGVAGYTF. CDR3 DNA: TGTGCCAGCAGCGTAGACGGGGTTGCTGGCTACACCTTC.